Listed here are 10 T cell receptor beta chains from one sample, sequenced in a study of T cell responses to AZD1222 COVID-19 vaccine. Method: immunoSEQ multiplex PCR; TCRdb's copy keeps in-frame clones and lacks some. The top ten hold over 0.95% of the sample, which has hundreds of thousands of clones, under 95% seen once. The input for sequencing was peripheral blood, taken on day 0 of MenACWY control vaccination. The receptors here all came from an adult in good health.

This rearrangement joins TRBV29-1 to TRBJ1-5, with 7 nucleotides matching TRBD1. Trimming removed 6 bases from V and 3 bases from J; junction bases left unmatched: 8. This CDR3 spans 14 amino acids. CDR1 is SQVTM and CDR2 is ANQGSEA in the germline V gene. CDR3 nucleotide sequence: TGCAGCGTAGGACCAGGGGGATCCAATCAGCCCCAGCATTTT. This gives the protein CSVGPGGSNQPQHF.

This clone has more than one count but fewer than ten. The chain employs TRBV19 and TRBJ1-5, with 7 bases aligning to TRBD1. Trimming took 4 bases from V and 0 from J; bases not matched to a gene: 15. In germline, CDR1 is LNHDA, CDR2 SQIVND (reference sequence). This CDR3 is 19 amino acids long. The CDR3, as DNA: TGTGCCAGTAGTAATCCTTCCGGGACAGTCCTTTATAGCAATCAGCCCCAGCATTTT. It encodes CASSNPSGTVLYSNQPQHF.

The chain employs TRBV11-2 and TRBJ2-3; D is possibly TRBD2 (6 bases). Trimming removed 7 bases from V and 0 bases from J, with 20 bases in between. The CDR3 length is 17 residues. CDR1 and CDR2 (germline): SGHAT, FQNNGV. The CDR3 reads CASTSMRSGSSTDTQYF. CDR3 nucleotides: TGTGCCAGCACCTCTATGAGAAGCGGGTCCAGCACAGATACGCAGTATTTT. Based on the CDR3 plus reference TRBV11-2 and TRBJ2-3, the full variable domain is EAGVAQSPRYKIIEKRQSVAFWCNPISGHATLYWYQQILGQGPKLLIQFQNNGVVDDSQLPKDRFSAERLKGVDSTLKIQPAKLEDSAVYLCASTSMRSGSSTDTQYFGPGTRLTVL.

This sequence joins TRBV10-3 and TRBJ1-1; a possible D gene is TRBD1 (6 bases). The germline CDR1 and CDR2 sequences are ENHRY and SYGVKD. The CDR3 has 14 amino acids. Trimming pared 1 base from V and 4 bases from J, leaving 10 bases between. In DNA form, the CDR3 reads TGTGCCATCAGTGAGTTACAGGGCACCACTGAAGCTTTCTTT. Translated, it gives CAISELQGTTEAFF.

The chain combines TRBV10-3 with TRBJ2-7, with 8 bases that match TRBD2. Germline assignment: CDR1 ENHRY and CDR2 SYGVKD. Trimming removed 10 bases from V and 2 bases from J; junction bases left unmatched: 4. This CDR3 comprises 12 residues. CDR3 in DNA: TGTGCCAGCAGCGGGGGCCCCTACGAGCAGTACTTC. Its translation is CASSGGPYEQYF.

For the CDR3, the DNA is TGTGCCAGCTCACCCCAGGGGGCCAGCAATCAGCCCCAGCATTTT. This encodes CASSPQGASNQPQHF. The chain uses TRBV18 and TRBJ1-5; 8 bases map to TRBD1. The CDR3 consists of 15 residues. Germline loops: CDR1 KGHSH, CDR2 LQKENI. The trim removed 3 bases at V and 1 base at J, leaving 2 bases unmatched.

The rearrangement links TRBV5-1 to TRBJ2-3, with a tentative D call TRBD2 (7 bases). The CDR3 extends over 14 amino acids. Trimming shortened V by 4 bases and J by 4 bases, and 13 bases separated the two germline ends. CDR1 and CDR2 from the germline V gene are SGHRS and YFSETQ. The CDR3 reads CASSPGGQADTQYF. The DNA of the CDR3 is TGCGCCAGCAGCCCCGGGGGGCAGGCAGATACGCAGTATTTT. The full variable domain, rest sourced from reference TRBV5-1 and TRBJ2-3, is KAGVTQTPRYLIKTRGQQVTLSCSPISGHRSVSWYQQTPGQGLQFLFEYFSETQRNKGNFPGRFSGRQFSNSRSEMNVSTLELGDSALYLCASSPGGQADTQYFGPGTRLTVL.

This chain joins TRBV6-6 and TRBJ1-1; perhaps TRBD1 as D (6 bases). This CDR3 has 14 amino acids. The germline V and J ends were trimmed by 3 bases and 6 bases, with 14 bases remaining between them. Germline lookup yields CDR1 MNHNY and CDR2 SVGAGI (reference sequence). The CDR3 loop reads CASSYTGSMAEAFF. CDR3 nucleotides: TGTGCCAGCAGTTATACAGGGTCGATGGCTGAAGCTTTCTTT.

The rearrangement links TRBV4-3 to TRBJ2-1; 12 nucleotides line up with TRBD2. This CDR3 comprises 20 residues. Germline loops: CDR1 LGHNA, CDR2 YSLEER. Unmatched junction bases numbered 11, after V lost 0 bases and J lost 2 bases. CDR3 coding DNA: TGCGCCAGCAGCCAAGACGGACGGCTAGCGGGGGGGCCCCCCTACAATGAGCAGTTCTTC. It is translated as CASSQDGRLAGGPPYNEQFF.

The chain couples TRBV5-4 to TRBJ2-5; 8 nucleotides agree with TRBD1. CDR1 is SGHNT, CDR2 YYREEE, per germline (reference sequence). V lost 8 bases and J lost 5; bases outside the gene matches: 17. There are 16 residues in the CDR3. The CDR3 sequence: CASSTGGTFTRETQYF. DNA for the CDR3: TGTGCCAGTTCTACAGGGGGAACCTTTACCCGTGAGACCCAGTACTTC.